This TCR beta chain was retrieved from a study of cytomegalovirus exposure and HLA in healthy donors. Per the germline V gene, CDR1 is DFQATT and CDR2 is SNEGSKA (reference sequence). CDR3 length: 11 amino acids. Deletions cut 0 bases from V and 3 bases from J, with 3 bases between. For this clone: The antigen is unknown.

PCR employed 60 Vbeta and 13 Jbeta primers. Produced via immunoSEQ multiplex PCR; TCRdb's table is partial and in-frame only. This sample has approximately 160,000 clones, with roughly 80% found just once. Findings of the study overall: A later analysis found most CMV-associated TCR beta chains apparently HLA-restricted. Across HLA loci, a later analysis found differing TCR association rates, with DRB1 most and HLA-C fewest.

The specimen was PBMCs. The clonotype originates from a woman under 30 in good health and CMV-seronegative. The rearrangement links TRBV20-1 to TRBJ2-7, with D unresolved. CDR3: CSARDHYEQYF. For the CDR3, the DNA is TGCAGTGCTAGAGATCACTACGAGCAGTACTTC.